This T cell receptor (beta chain) is from a study of identical twins. V lost 4 bases, J lost 2 bases, and 5 bases stayed unmatched. Germline V CDR1 and CDR2: SNHLY, FYNNEI. The CDR3 contains 14 residues. TCRdb itself ran the 5' RACE reads through MiXCR, one entry per CDR3 protein. This sample carries 200,000 to 250,000 distinct CDR3 sequences, about 7.5% of them seen once, and the ten largest clones take about 1.8%. These data also formed part of another study, on yellow fever vaccine responses in identical twins. In that study: In identical twins, vaccine T cell responses appeared partly shared and partly individual.

The sequence was obtained from a woman between 18 and 30 years old in good health. Sequenced input: memory (CD45RO+) T cells sorted from blood. The rearrangement uses TRBV2 and TRBJ2-7, with 7 positions matching TRBD2. The CDR3 loop is CASSGASGTYEQYF. The CDR3 nucleotides are TGTGCCAGCAGTGGGGCTAGCGGAACCTACGAGCAGTACTTC.